The 14 T cell receptor beta chains reported below all come from one sample, sequenced in a study of vaccination and CD4 T cells after COVID-19. Sequenced with the Oncomine TCR Beta short-read assay was DNA taken from cultured CD4+ T cells. TCRdb reprocessed the PCR reads with MiXCR, giving one entry per CDR3 protein. This sample yields approximately 11,000 distinct CDR3 sequences, of which about 75% are seen a single time; roughly an eighth belongs to the top ten. These receptors lack a known antigen. Treatment noted: roughly 10-day PBMC culture with coronavirus spike peptide pools or control peptides (ViraFEST assay). The specimen sequenced was CD4+ T cells from blood, cultured in vitro. These receptor sequences come from a human donor who had recovered from COVID-19.

This rearrangement joins TRBV7-3 to TRBJ2-5, with D tentatively TRBD2 (6 bases). CDR3 size: 15 residues. In germline, CDR1 is SGHTA, CDR2 FQGTGA. V gave up 0 bases and J gave up 5 bases, with 13 bases separating them. The CDR3 DNA reads TGTGCCAGCAGCTTAACTCGCAGTGGAGGGGAGACCCAGTACTTC. Amino acid sequence: CASSLTRSGGETQYF.

The chain carries TRBV10-3 and TRBJ2-7; 8 nucleotides line up with TRBD1. The CDR3 has 12 residues. V lost 10 bases and J lost 0; bases outside the gene matches: 2. From germline, CDR1 is ENHRY and CDR2 SYGVKD. CDR3 amino acids: CATGGHSYEQYF. The CDR3 DNA follows: TGTGCCACAGGGGGCCACTCCTACGAGCAGTACTTC.

The chain links TRBV7-9 to TRBJ1-2, with D tentatively TRBD1 (6 bases). V was clipped by 5 bases and J by 4 bases, with 11 bases between them. Looked up from germline, CDR1 is SEHNR and CDR2 is FQNEAQ (reference sequence). This CDR3 has 13 amino acids. The CDR3 reads CASSAGTSYGYTF. The CDR3 DNA follows: TGTGCCAGCAGCGCCGGGACAAGCTATGGCTACACCTTC.

The V call is TRBV11-3, the J call TRBJ2-3; 10 bases agree with TRBD2. Germline trimming cut 5 bases from V and 4 bases from J; bases unmatched to any gene: 6. Germline V gene lookup returns CDR1 SGHNT and CDR2 YENEEA. CDR3 length: 15 amino acids. This CDR3 is CASSPSSGRADTQYF. Written as DNA, the CDR3 is TGTGCCAGCAGCCCATCTAGCGGGAGAGCAGATACGCAGTATTTT.

The chain uses TRBV15 and TRBJ2-7, with D maybe TRBD1 (5 bases). CDR3 size: 14 residues. Germline-derived CDR1 and CDR2 are LNHNV and YYDKDF (reference sequence). V was shortened by 5 bases and J by 3 bases, with 14 bases between the two germline ends. CDR3 protein: CATSQVAGNYEQYF. The CDR3 DNA reads as TGTGCCACCAGCCAGGTGGCAGGGAACTACGAGCAGTACTTC.

This clonotype was detected a few times. The rearrangement joins TRBV7-9 to TRBJ2-2; unclear D gene. The CDR3 covers 14 residues. CDR1 and CDR2 (germline): SEHNR, FQNEAQ (reference sequence). V was shortened by 3 bases and J by 10 bases, with 15 bases between the two germline ends. CDR3 residues: CASSFKGPDEELFF. DNA for the CDR3: TGTGCCAGCAGCTTTAAGGGCCCCGACGAGGAGCTGTTTTTT.

The rearrangement joins TRBV20-1 to TRBJ1-5; TRBD1 might be the D (5 bases). The CDR3 is made up of 15 amino acids. The V gene lost 3 bases and the J gene lost 6 bases, with 18 bases spanning the gap. The germline CDR1 and CDR2 sequences are DFQATT and SNEGSKA (reference sequence). The CDR3 nucleotides read TGCAGTGCTAGGTCCCAGGGACGGGCACTTCAGCCCCAGCATTTT. Translated, it gives CSARSQGRALQPQHF.

By sample fraction, this clonotype is medium-sized. This sequence joins TRBV20-1 and TRBJ2-1; no definite D call. V was pared by 3 bases and J by 9 bases, with 18 bases between. From germline, CDR1 is DFQATT and CDR2 SNEGSKA (reference sequence). This CDR3 spans 14 amino acids. The CDR3 here is CSASSAARMGEQFF. The CDR3 DNA is TGCAGTGCTAGTTCAGCCGCGAGAATGGGTGAGCAGTTCTTC.

In its sample, this clonotype was seen a few times. The rearrangement links TRBV20-1 to TRBJ2-5; D not certain. Trimming stripped 7 bases from V and 7 bases from J, with 13 bases between. The germline gives CDR1 DFQATT, CDR2 SNEGSKA (reference sequence). This CDR3 has 11 residues. Here the CDR3 DNA reads TGCAGTGGACTCTCGGGTGGGACCCAGTACTTC. This gives the protein CSGLSGGTQYF.

This clonotype was observed a few times. The J gene is TRBJ1-5, the V gene TRBV20-1, with 11 bases that match TRBD1. The V gene's germline CDR1 is DFQATT and CDR2 SNEGSKA (reference sequence). The CDR3 contains 15 residues. The trim removed 5 bases at V and 2 bases at J, leaving 5 bases unmatched. CDR3 sequence reads: CSAVDRGQGNQPQHF. The CDR3 DNA reads TGCAGTGCTGTGGACAGGGGGCAAGGCAATCAGCCCCAGCATTTT.

The chain is built from TRBV7-2 and TRBJ2-5, with 7 bases aligning to TRBD1. The CDR3 extends over 16 amino acids. V was pared by 5 bases and J by 2 bases, with 11 bases of the junction left unmatched. The germline V gene has CDR1 SGHTA and CDR2 FQGNSA. The CDR3 coding sequence is TGTGCCAGCAGCCCACGACAGGGTCGGGTACAAGAGACCCAGTACTTC. Translating it yields CASSPRQGRVQETQYF.

The genes are TRBV7-2 and TRBJ1-1; D remains ambiguous. Germline V CDR1 and CDR2: SGHTA, FQGNSA. The V gene lost 4 bases and the J gene lost 11 bases, with 17 bases spanning the gap. This CDR3 contains 13 residues. The CDR3 bases are TGTGCCAGCAGCTCTGGGTCCCAAACAGACGCTTTCTTT. Translation: CASSSGSQTDAFF.

This clonotype was detected only a few times. The rearrangement joins TRBV28 to TRBJ2-7; no firm D call. The V end was cut by 8 bases, the J end by 4 bases, with 6 bases between. The CDR3 totals 10 residues. In germline, CDR1 is MDHEN, CDR2 SYDVKM. CDR3 nucleotide sequence: TGTGCCAGCTCTCCATACGAGCAGTACTTC. Protein: CASSPYEQYF.

The chain joins TRBV20-1 to TRBJ1-2, with 8 positions matching TRBD1. Germline V CDR1 and CDR2: DFQATT, SNEGSKA (reference sequence). CDR3 length: 16 residues. The CDR3 loop reads CSQFQGAYDSNYGYTF. DNA of the CDR3: TGCAGCCAATTTCAGGGGGCCTACGATTCAAACTATGGCTACACCTTC.